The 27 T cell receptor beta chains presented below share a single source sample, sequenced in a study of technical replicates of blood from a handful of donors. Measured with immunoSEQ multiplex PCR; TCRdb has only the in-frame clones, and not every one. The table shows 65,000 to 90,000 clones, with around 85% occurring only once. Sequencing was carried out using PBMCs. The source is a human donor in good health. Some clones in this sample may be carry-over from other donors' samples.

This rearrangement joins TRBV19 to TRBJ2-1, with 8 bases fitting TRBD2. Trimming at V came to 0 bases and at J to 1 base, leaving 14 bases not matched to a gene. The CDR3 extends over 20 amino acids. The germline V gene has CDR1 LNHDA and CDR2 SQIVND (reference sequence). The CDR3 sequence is CASSIERGLAGSLSYNEQFF. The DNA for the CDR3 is TGTGCCAGTAGTATAGAACGCGGGCTAGCGGGCTCCCTGTCCTACAATGAGCAGTTCTTC.

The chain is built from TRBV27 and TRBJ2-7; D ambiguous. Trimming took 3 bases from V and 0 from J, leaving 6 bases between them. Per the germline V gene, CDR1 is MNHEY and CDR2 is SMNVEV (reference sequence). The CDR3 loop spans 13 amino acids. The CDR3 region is CASSFSSSYEQYF. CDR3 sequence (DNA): TGTGCCAGCAGTTTCTCTAGCTCCTACGAGCAGTACTTC.

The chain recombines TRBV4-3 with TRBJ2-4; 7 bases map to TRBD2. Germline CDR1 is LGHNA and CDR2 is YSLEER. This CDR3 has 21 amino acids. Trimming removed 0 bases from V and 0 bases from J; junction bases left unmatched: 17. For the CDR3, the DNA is TGCGCCAGCAGCCAAGAGTGGGGGAATAGGGCTGGGGGGGTAGCCAAAAACATTCAGTACTTC. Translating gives CASSQEWGNRAGGVAKNIQYF.

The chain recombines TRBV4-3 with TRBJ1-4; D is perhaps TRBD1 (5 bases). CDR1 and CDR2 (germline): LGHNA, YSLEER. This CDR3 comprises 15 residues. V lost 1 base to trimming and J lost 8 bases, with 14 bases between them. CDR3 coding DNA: TGCGCCAGCAGCCAAGGACAGAGGGGAGGGGAAAAACTGTTTTTT. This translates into CASSQGQRGGEKLFF.

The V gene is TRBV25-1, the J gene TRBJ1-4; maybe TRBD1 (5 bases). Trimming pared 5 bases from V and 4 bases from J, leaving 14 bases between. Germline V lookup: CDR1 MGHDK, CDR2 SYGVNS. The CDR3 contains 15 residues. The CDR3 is CASSSPGLYNEKLFF. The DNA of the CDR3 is TGTGCCAGCAGTTCCCCGGGACTATATAATGAAAAACTGTTTTTT.

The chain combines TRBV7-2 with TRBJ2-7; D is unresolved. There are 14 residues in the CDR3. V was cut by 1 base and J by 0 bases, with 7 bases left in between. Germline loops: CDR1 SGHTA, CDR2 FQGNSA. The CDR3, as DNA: TGTGCCAGCAGCTTAGGACGGAGCTCCTACGAGCAGTACTTC. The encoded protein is CASSLGRSSYEQYF.

The DNA of the CDR3 is TGCGCCAGCAGCTTGAGAGTGCAAGAGACCCAGTACTTC. Protein: CASSLRVQETQYF. V and J are TRBV5-1 and TRBJ2-5; D is undetermined. This CDR3 has 13 residues. V was pared by 1 base and J by 2 bases, with 6 bases between. Germline CDR1 reads SGHRS; CDR2 reads YFSETQ.

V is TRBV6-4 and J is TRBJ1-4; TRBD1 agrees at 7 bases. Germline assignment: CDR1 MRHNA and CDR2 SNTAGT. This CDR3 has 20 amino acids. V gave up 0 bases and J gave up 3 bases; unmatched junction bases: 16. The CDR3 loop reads CASSDSLLVKQGTSNEKLFF. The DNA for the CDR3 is TGTGCCAGCAGTGACTCTTTGTTGGTTAAACAGGGGACCTCTAATGAAAAACTGTTTTTT.

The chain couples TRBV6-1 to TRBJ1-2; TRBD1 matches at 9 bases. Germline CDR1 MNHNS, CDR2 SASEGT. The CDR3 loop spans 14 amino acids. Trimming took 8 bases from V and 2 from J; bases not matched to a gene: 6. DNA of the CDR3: TGTGCCAGCGGACAGGGGAGAGAGAACTATGGCTACACCTTC. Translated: CASGQGRENYGYTF.

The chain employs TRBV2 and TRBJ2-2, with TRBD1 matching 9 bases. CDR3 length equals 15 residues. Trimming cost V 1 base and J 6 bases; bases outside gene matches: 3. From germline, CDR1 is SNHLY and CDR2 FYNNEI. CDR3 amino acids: CASSEVGQGAGELFF. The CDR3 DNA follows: TGTGCCAGCAGTGAAGTGGGACAGGGCGCCGGGGAGCTGTTTTTT.

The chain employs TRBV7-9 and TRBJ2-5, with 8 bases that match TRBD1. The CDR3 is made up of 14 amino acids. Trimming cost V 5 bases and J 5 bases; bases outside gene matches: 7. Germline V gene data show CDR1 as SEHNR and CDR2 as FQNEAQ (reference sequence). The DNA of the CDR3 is TGTGCCAGCAGCCGGCCAGGGGGCGGGGAGACCCAGTACTTC. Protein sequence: CASSRPGGGETQYF.

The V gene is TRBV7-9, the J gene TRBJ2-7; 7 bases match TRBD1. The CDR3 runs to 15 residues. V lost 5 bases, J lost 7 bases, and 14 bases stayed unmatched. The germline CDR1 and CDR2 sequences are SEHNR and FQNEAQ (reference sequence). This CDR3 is CASSAETGKYGEQYF. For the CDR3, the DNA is TGTGCCAGCAGCGCCGAGACAGGGAAATATGGGGAGCAGTACTTC.

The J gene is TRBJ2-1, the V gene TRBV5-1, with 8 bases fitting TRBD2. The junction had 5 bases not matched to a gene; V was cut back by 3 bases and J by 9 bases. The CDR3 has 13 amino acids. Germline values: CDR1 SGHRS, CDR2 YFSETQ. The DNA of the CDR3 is TGCGCCAGCAGCTCGGGCGGGGGGTTTGAGCAGTTCTTC. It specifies CASSSGGGFEQFF.

CDR3 protein: CASSPTVHVTEAFF. The DNA for the CDR3 is TGTGCCAGCTCACCAACAGTACACGTCACTGAAGCTTTCTTT. The chain combines TRBV18 with TRBJ1-1; no clear D gene. V gave up 2 bases and J gave up 4 bases, with 11 bases separating them. Germline-derived CDR1 and CDR2 are KGHSH and LQKENI. The CDR3 has 14 residues.

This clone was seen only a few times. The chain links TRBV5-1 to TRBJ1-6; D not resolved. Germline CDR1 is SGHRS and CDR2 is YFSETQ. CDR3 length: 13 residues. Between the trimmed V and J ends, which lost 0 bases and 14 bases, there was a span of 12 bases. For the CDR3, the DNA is TGCGCCAGCAGCTTGGCGCTCGAGGCGGCCCTCCACTTT. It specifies CASSLALEAALHF.

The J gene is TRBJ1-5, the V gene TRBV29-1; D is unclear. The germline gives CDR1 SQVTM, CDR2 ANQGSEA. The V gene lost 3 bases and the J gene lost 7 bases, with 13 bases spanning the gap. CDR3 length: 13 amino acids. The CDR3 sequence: CSVEPSPGQPQHF. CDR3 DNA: TGCAGCGTTGAGCCCAGTCCAGGACAGCCCCAGCATTTT.

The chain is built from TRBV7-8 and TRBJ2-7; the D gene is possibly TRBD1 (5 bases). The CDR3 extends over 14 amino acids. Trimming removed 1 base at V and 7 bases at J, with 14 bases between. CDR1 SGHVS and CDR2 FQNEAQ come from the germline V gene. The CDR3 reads CASSLVGRAREQYF. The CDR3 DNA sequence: TGTGCCAGCAGCTTAGTCGGCAGGGCTCGAGAGCAGTACTTC.

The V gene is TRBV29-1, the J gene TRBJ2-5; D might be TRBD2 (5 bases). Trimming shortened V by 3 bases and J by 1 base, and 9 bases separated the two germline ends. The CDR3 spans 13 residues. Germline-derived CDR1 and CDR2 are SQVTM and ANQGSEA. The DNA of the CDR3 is TGCAGCGTTGACTTAGGACTCCAAGAGACCCAGTACTTC. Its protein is CSVDLGLQETQYF. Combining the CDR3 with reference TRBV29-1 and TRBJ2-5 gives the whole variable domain SAVISQKPSRDICQRGTSLTIQCQVDSQVTMMFWYRQQPGQSLTLIATANQGSEATYESGFVIDKFPISRPNLTFSTLTVSNMSPEDSSIYLCSVDLGLQETQYFGPGTRLLVL.

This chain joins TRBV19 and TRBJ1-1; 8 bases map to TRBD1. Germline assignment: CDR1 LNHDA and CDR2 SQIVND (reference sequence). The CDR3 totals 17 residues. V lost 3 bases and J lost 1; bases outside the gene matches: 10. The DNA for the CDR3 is TGTGCCAGTAGTATTCTTACAGGGGGGGGAAAGAACACTGAAGCTTTCTTT. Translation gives CASSILTGGGKNTEAFF.

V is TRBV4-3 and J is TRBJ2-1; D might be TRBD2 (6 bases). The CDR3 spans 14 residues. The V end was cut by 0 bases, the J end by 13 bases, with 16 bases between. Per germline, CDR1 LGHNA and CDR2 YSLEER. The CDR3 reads CASSQDRFGGDQFF. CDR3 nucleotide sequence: TGCGCCAGCAGCCAAGATCGGTTTGGAGGGGATCAGTTCTTC.

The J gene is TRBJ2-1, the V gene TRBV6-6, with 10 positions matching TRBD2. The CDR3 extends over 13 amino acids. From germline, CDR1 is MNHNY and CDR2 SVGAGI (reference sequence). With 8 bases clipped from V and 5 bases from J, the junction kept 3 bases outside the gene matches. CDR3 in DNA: TGTGCCAGCCTAGCGGGGGCTAACAATGAGCAGTTCTTC. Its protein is CASLAGANNEQFF.

The CDR3 region has the DNA TGTGCCAGCAGTGAACTCCCAGATACGCAGTATTTT. It translates to CASSELPDTQYF. J is TRBJ2-3 and V is TRBV2, with D uncertain. V lost 2 bases, J lost 4 bases, and 4 bases lay in between. There are 12 residues in the CDR3. Per germline, CDR1 SNHLY and CDR2 FYNNEI.

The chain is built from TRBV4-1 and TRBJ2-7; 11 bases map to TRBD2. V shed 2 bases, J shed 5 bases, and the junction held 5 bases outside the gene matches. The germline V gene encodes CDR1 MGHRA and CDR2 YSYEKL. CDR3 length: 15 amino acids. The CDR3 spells CASSQPSGGRNEQYF. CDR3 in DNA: TGCGCCAGCAGCCAACCTAGCGGGGGGCGTAACGAGCAGTACTTC.

The CDR3 reads CASRSLTGNTIYF. As DNA, the CDR3 is TGTGCCAGCCGGTCCTTAACTGGAAACACCATATATTTT. The J gene is TRBJ1-3, the V gene TRBV7-9; D is uncertain. Trimming removed 8 bases at V and 2 bases at J, with 10 bases between. The length of the CDR3 is 13 residues. The germline CDR1 and CDR2 sequences are SEHNR and FQNEAQ (reference sequence).

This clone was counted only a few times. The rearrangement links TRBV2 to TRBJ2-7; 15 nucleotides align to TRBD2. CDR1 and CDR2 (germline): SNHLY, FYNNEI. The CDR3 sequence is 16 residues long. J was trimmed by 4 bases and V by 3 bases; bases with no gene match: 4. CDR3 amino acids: CASSDGLAGGRYEQYF. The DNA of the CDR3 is TGTGCCAGCAGTGATGGACTAGCGGGAGGGCGGTACGAGCAGTACTTC.

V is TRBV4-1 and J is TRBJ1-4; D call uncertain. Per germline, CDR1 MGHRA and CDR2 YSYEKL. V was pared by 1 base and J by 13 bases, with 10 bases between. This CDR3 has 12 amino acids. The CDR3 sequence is CASSQVRERLFF. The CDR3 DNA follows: TGCGCCAGCAGCCAAGTTAGGGAGAGACTGTTTTTT.

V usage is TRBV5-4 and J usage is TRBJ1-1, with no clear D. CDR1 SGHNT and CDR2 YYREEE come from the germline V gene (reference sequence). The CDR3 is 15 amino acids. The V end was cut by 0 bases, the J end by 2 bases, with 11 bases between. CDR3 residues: CASSLGEGTNTEAFF. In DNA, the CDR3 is TGTGCCAGCAGCTTGGGAGAGGGTACAAACACTGAAGCTTTCTTT. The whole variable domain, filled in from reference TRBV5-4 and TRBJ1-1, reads ETGVTQSPTHLIKTRGQQVTLRCSSQSGHNTVSWYQQALGQGPQFIFQYYREEENGRGNFPPRFSGLQFPNYSSELNVNALELDDSALYLCASSLGEGTNTEAFFGQGTRLTVV.